A single sample gave rise to the 14 T cell receptor beta chains below, sequenced in a study of blood T cell repertoires in COVID-19. The assay was immunoSEQ multiplex PCR, and TCRdb's table has in-frame clones only and misses some. The profile shows approximately 150,000 clones, more than 75% of them singletons. Sequencing was done on a sample of peripheral blood. The receptor set was obtained from a human donor in a cohort sampled during active COVID-19.

The chain combines TRBV5-5 with TRBJ1-4; 7 bases agree with TRBD1. The CDR3 is 17 residues long. V dropped 1 base and J dropped 3; count of bases not matched to a gene: 9. From germline, CDR1 is SGHKS and CDR2 YYEKEE (reference sequence). The CDR3 DNA reads as TGTGCCAGCAGCTTGTCCTCCCACGGGACAGCTAATGAAAAACTGTTTTTT. Protein product: CASSLSSHGTANEKLFF.

This chain connects TRBV21-1 to TRBJ2-1; the table assigns TRBD1, which was not confirmed against the DNA. TRBV21-1 is described as a pseudogene. This CDR3 contains 15 residues. CDR3 in amino acids: CASSIHTSSYNEQFF. CDR3 sequence (DNA): TGTGCCAGCAGCATCCACACAAGCTCCTACAATGAGCAGTTCTTC.

DNA of the CDR3: TGTGCCAGTAGTCAGGGACAGGGGGGCAATCAGCCCCAGCATTTT. It is translated as CASSQGQGGNQPQHF. This chain links TRBV19 with TRBJ1-5; 11 bases are shared with TRBD1. This CDR3 has 15 amino acids. CDR1 and CDR2 from the germline V gene are LNHDA and SQIVND (reference sequence). The ends lost 5 bases at V and 2 bases at J; junction bases unmatched: 2. The variable domain in full, completed from reference TRBV19 and TRBJ1-5, reads DGGITQSPKYLFRKEGQNVTLSCEQNLNHDAMYWYRQDPGQGLRLIYYSQIVNDFQKGDIAEGYSVSREKKESFPLTVTSAQKNPTAFYLCASSQGQGGNQPQHFGDGTRLSIL.

The gene calls are TRBV7-6 and TRBJ1-1; 10 bases fit TRBD1. Germline CDR1 and CDR2: SGHVS and FNYEAQ. This CDR3 region has 15 residues. Unmatched junction bases numbered 3, after V lost 0 bases and J lost 5 bases. The CDR3 here is CASSLATGGRTEAFF. The CDR3 DNA sequence: TGTGCCAGCAGCTTAGCGACAGGGGGCAGAACTGAAGCTTTCTTT. Drawing the rest from reference TRBV7-6 and TRBJ1-1, the complete variable domain is GAGVSQSPRYKVTKRGQDVALRCDPISGHVSLYWYRQALGQGPEFLTYFNYEAQQDKSGLPNDRFSAERPEGSISTLTIQRTEQRDSAMYRCASSLATGGRTEAFFGQGTRLTVV.

This chain joins TRBV6-5 and TRBJ1-6; 10 bases align to TRBD1. Germline V lookup: CDR1 MNHEY, CDR2 SVGAGI. The J segment lost 10 bases and the V segment lost 8 bases, leaving 2 bases of the junction unmatched. The CDR3 runs to 12 residues. The CDR3 DNA follows: TGTGCCAGCGGGACAGGGGTCTCACCCCTCCACTTT. Encoded protein: CASGTGVSPLHF.

This clone has just a few counts. This chain links TRBV15 with TRBJ2-2; no firm D call. The germline V gene has CDR1 LNHNV and CDR2 YYDKDF (reference sequence). Trimming pared 1 base from V and 10 bases from J, leaving 7 bases between. This CDR3 comprises 12 residues. In nucleotides, the CDR3 is TGTGCCACCAGCAGAGCCAGACAGGAGCTGTTTTTT. Translated: CATSRARQELFF.

This clone was detected only a few times. The chain recombines TRBV6-5 with TRBJ2-7, with D perhaps TRBD2 (6 bases). Trimming shortened V by 6 bases and J by 1 base, and 13 bases separated the two germline ends. The CDR3 runs to 14 residues. Germline V gene data show CDR1 as MNHEY and CDR2 as SVGAGI. This CDR3 is CASRGLIASYEQYF. CDR3 nucleotides: TGTGCCAGCAGGGGACTGATTGCGTCCTACGAGCAGTACTTC.

This sequence joins TRBV10-2 and TRBJ1-1; tentatively, D is TRBD1 (6 bases). The CDR3 is 14 residues long. Trimming stripped 7 bases from V and 1 base from J, with 13 bases between. Germline V CDR1 and CDR2: WSHSY, SAAADI. CDR3 protein: CASTLDRQNTEAFF. The CDR3 coding sequence is TGCGCCAGCACCCTAGACAGGCAGAACACTGAAGCTTTCTTT.

The CDR3 DNA is TGTGCCAGCTCACCTTCAGGGGGGCTAGCGGGGAACTACAATGAGCAGTTCTTC. Translated, it gives CASSPSGGLAGNYNEQFF. This chain links TRBV18 with TRBJ2-1; 9 bases align to TRBD2. Germline V gives CDR1 KGHSH, CDR2 LQKENI. V trimming: 3 bases; J trimming: 3 bases; junction bases outside the gene matches: 12. The CDR3 sequence is 18 residues long. The complete variable domain, with remaining parts taken from reference TRBV18 and TRBJ2-1, reads NAGVMQNPRHLVRRRGQEARLRCSPMKGHSHVYWYRQLPEEGLKFMVYLQKENIIDESGMPKERFSAEFPKEGPSILRIQQVVRGDSAAYFCASSPSGGLAGNYNEQFFGPGTRLTVL.

This CDR3 is CASSPSGGDYNEQFF. The DNA of the CDR3 is TGTGCCAGCAGCCCAAGCGGGGGAGATTACAATGAGCAGTTCTTC. The V call is TRBV11-3, the J call TRBJ2-1, with 8 bases identical to TRBD2. Germline V gene lookup returns CDR1 SGHNT and CDR2 YENEEA. The CDR3 sequence is 15 residues long. With V trimmed by 5 bases and J by 4 bases, 7 bases remained unmatched.

This chain joins TRBV29-1 and TRBJ1-3; no definite D call. V lost 4 bases and J 0 bases, leaving 7 bases between the germline ends. Germline V lookup: CDR1 SQVTM, CDR2 ANQGSEA. The CDR3 totals 13 residues. This chain's CDR3 is CSVAVSSGNTIYF. The CDR3 bases are TGCAGCGTTGCCGTCAGCTCTGGAAACACCATATATTTT.

The chain is built from TRBV18 and TRBJ2-6, with 8 bases matching TRBD1. This CDR3 is 17 amino acids long. Per the germline V gene, CDR1 is KGHSH and CDR2 is LQKENI. V was pared by 1 base and J by 4 bases, with 6 bases of the junction left unmatched. Here the CDR3 DNA reads TGTGCCAGCTCACCACTTCTGCAGGGGGCGGGGGCCAACGTCCTGACTTTC. This translates into CASSPLLQGAGANVLTF.

The chain combines TRBV3-1 (or the pseudogene TRBV3-2) with TRBJ2-7; no clear D gene. Trimming removed 1 base at V and 0 bases at J, with 10 bases between. In germline, CDR1 is LGHDT, CDR2 YNNKEL (reference sequence). This CDR3 is built from 15 residues. This CDR3 reads CASSQGPDSSYEQYF. The CDR3 DNA follows: TGTGCCAGCAGCCAAGGCCCCGACTCCTCCTACGAGCAGTACTTC.

This clone was recorded a few times. The chain joins TRBV28 to TRBJ2-7; TRBD1 aligns across 7 bases. The V and J ends lost 5 bases and 6 bases, in that order; junction bases with no gene match: 22. This CDR3 comprises 18 residues. Germline V CDR1 and CDR2: MDHEN, SYDVKM. CDR3 nucleotides: TGTGCCAGCAGTGATACAGGGGAACTCTACTCATTGGCCTCCGAGCAGTACTTC. Its protein is CASSDTGELYSLASEQYF.